Below, one T cell receptor (beta chain) is given with its context. The antigen remains undetermined. An assay was performed, and its level was deep. Some clones are missing from TCRdb's copy, which holds only in-frame ones; the method was immunoSEQ multiplex PCR. The repertoire includes some 1 million clones, approximately 72% of them detected once, and approximately 1.5% sits in the top ten. V lost 2 bases and J 0 bases, leaving 9 bases between the germline ends. This CDR3 is 15 amino acids long. From germline, CDR1 is SEHNR and CDR2 FQNEAQ (reference sequence). These data come from a study of shared clonotypes between healthy human individuals. For the study at large: Every donor yielded three CD4 naive, three CD4 memory, two CD8 naive and one CD8 memory plate. Broader study findings: A generally larger estimated richness was seen in naive subsets than in memory subsets.

Donors comprised healthy HIV-negative adults lacking recent acute infections or vaccinations. This receptor was obtained from a man between 18 and 29 years old in good health. V usage is TRBV7-9 and J usage is TRBJ2-3; D uncertain. Sequenced: memory CD4+ T cells sorted from blood. Subset in this sample: CD45RA-negative fraction. The CDR3 DNA sequence: TGTGCCAGCAGCTTAAACGTACAGAGCACAGATACGCAGTATTTT. This translates into CASSLNVQSTDTQYF.